The rows below give T cell receptor beta chains drawn from one sample of a study of blood T cell repertoires in COVID-19. Profiling relied on immunoSEQ multiplex PCR, and the TCRdb table lists in-frame clones only, not all of them. Among roughly 200,000 clones listed, 88% were seen once. Sequencing input: peripheral blood. The receptors originated from a man aged 65 to 85 with acute or convalescent COVID-19. CDR3s include the opening cysteine and the closing phenylalanine or tryptophan. D genes are given only for firm matches. The size field is filled for only some rows; it gives once, few, many or a size class.

D gene	clone size	V gene	J gene	CDR3 DNA	CDR3 protein
TRBD2	.	TRBV7-9	TRBJ2-7	TGTGCCAGCAGCTTAGAGGCGGGAGGAGGGTACGAGCAGTACTTC	CASSLEAGGGYEQYF
.	.	TRBV2	TRBJ1-5	TGTGCCAGCAGTCGGGACACCATCAGCAATCAGCCCCAGCATTTT	CASSRDTISNQPQHF
.	.	TRBV5-1	TRBJ1-3	TGCGCCAGCAGCTTGACGCACAACTCTGGAAACACCATATATTTT	CASSLTHNSGNTIYF
.	.	TRBV29-1	TRBJ1-1	TGCAGCGCGTCAGGGTTCATGAACACTGAAGCTTTCTTT	CSASGFMNTEAFF
TRBD1	.	TRBV5-6	TRBJ1-2	TGTGCCAGCAGCTTGTTCGCAGGGGGTGGCTATGGCTACACCTTC	CASSLFAGGGYGYTF
.	.	TRBV28	TRBJ2-5	TGTGCCAGCAGTTCTCCTCCGGGACTTCTCACCCAGTACTTC	CASSSPPGLLTQYF
.	.	TRBV14	TRBJ1-2	TGTGCCAGCAGCCAAAATCAATTAGTAGGAAGAGGGCACCTACACTTC	CASSQNQLVGRGHLHF
.	.	TRBV18	TRBJ1-1	TGTGCCAGCTCACCTCAGGGGTCTGCCGTCACTGAAGCTTTCTTT	CASSPQGSAVTEAFF
.	.	TRBV28	TRBJ1-4	TGTGCCAGCAGTTTAGCGGGAAGGGGTAATGAAAAACTGTTTTTT	CASSLAGRGNEKLFF
.	.	TRBV18	TRBJ2-1	TGTGCCAGCTCGCGACAGGACTCTTCCTACAATGAGCAGTTCTTC	CASSRQDSSYNEQFF
TRBD1	.	TRBV7-2	TRBJ2-2	TGTGCCAGCAGCTTAGGAACAGGGGGCGGTAGCGGGGAGCTGTTTTTT	CASSLGTGGGSGELFF
TRBD2	once	TRBV9	TRBJ2-5	TGTGCCAGCAGCGTCAGAGACGGACTAGCGGGACCCTCTTCGACCCAGTACTTC	CASSVRDGLAGPSSTQYF
TRBD1	.	TRBV5-1	TRBJ2-1	TGCGCCAGCAGCTTGGCTGGCAGGGGGTCTGGGAATGAGCAGTTCTTC	CASSLAGRGSGNEQFF
TRBD2	.	TRBV6-2/TRBV6-3	TRBJ2-3	TGTGCCAGCAGTTACTCGATATCAGCGGGATACACAGATACGCAGTATTTT	CASSYSISAGYTDTQYF
TRBD2	.	TRBV7-6	TRBJ2-7	TGTGCCAGCAGCGCCAGCGGGAGTCGGTCCTACGAGCAGTACTTC	CASSASGSRSYEQYF
.	.	TRBV18	TRBJ1-6	TGTGCCAGCTCACCCTTCGGGGACACAGCTAATTCACCCCTCCACTTT	CASSPFGDTANSPLHF
TRBD1	.	TRBV4-2	TRBJ1-3	TGTGCCAGCAGCCAAGATCGTCGACAGGGCTTCTCTGGAAACACCATATATTTT	CASSQDRRQGFSGNTIYF
TRBD1	.	TRBV5-4	TRBJ1-1	TGTGCCAGCAGCTTGGATCGGACAGGGCTTGGTGAGGCTTTCTTT	CASSLDRTGLGEAFF
TRBD2	.	TRBV3-1/TRBV3-2	TRBJ2-1	TGTGCCAGCAGCCATCCTAGACTAGCGGGAGTTCATATTGAGCAGTTCTTC	CASSHPRLAGVHIEQFF
.	.	TRBV18	TRBJ1-5	TGTGCCAGCTCACCAGGGCGAGAGCAGCCCCAGCATTTT	CASSPGREQPQHF
TRBD1	.	TRBV24-1	TRBJ2-2	TGTGCCACCAGCGGGACAGGGGGGACCGGGGAGCTGTTTTTT	CATSGTGGTGELFF
.	few	TRBV4-1	TRBJ1-2	TGCGCCAGCAGCCAAGTCTCGGGGCAGGGGTACTATGGCTACACCTTC	CASSQVSGQGYYGYTF
.	.	TRBV5-4	TRBJ1-2	TGTGCCAGCAGCTTGAATTTGCAGGTCGGTGAAGTTGGCTACACCTTC	CASSLNLQVGEVGYTF
TRBD1	.	TRBV9	TRBJ2-2	TGTGCCAGCAGCCCCAGACAGGGAGCCGGGGAGCTGTTTTTT	CASSPRQGAGELFF
TRBD1	.	TRBV24-1	TRBJ2-1	TGTGCCACCAGTGATTTACCGGGACAGGGAGTCAATGAGCAGTTCTTC	CATSDLPGQGVNEQFF
TRBD2	.	TRBV7-3	TRBJ2-5	TGTGCCAGCAGCGCGGGAGTGGGTGAGACCCAGTACTTC	CASSAGVGETQYF
TRBD1	.	TRBV7-9	TRBJ2-7	TGTGCCAGCACCGCAGCAGGGGGCTCCTACGAGCAGTACTTC	CASTAAGGSYEQYF
.	once	TRBV19	TRBJ2-7	TGTGCCAGTAGTCCCAGTTTGCCTAGAACTCAATACGAGCAGTACTTC	CASSPSLPRTQYEQYF